Below, 28 T cell receptor beta chains from the same sample are listed, as sequenced in a study of shared clonotypes between healthy human individuals. Repertoires were generated with immunoSEQ multiplex PCR, while TCRdb's copy carries only in-frame clones and drops some. The sample lists some 500,000 clones; 70% to 85% were seen once. Sequenced input: PBMCs. The receptors originated from a woman in her forties in good health. Some clones in this sample may be carry-over from other donors' samples.

The J gene is TRBJ2-2, the V gene TRBV11-3; 14 bases align to TRBD2. The CDR3 totals 19 residues. Germline values: CDR1 SGHNT, CDR2 YENEEA. Unmatched junction bases numbered 10, after V lost 3 bases and J lost 4 bases. DNA of the CDR3: TGTGCCAGCAGCTTTAATTTGGGACTAGCGGGAGTGGGCACCGGGGAGCTGTTTTTT. It translates to CASSFNLGLAGVGTGELFF.

V and J are TRBV7-3 and TRBJ2-3; maybe TRBD2 (5 bases). Germline V lookup: CDR1 SGHTA, CDR2 FQGTGA. The CDR3 covers 15 residues. V dropped 1 base and J dropped 0 bases, with 8 bases sitting between them. The chain's CDR3 is CASSLIGGSTDTQYF. In DNA form, the CDR3 reads TGTGCCAGCAGCTTAATCGGCGGGAGCACAGATACGCAGTATTTT.

This sequence joins TRBV5-4 and TRBJ1-5; D call uncertain. This CDR3 spans 12 amino acids. The V gene lost 3 bases and the J gene lost 2 bases, with 3 bases spanning the gap. Germline lookup yields CDR1 SGHNT and CDR2 YYREEE (reference sequence). The CDR3 loop is CASSSGNQPQHF. The CDR3 DNA follows: TGTGCCAGCAGCTCCGGCAATCAGCCCCAGCATTTT.

In this sample, this clone turned up a few times. This chain uses TRBV7-9 with TRBJ1-2, with TRBD1 as a possible D gene (5 bases). The V and J ends lost 6 bases and 7 bases respectively, with 18 bases between them. This CDR3 is built from 14 residues. Germline CDR1 and CDR2: SEHNR and FQNEAQ (reference sequence). CDR3 DNA sequence: TGTGCCAGCAGTTTTGACAGCGAAGTCTTTGGCTACACCTTC. This sequence encodes CASSFDSEVFGYTF.

This clone was seen a handful of times. The chain recombines TRBV7-9 with TRBJ2-2; weak D call: TRBD1 (6 bases). V lost 5 bases and J 5 bases, leaving 9 bases between the germline ends. This CDR3 spans 13 amino acids. CDR1 and CDR2 from the germline V gene are SEHNR and FQNEAQ (reference sequence). CDR3 sequence: CASSVTGTGELFF. The CDR3 DNA is TGTGCCAGCAGCGTTACAGGGACCGGGGAGCTGTTTTTT.

This CDR3 is CASSLGESYEQYF. In DNA, the CDR3 is TGTGCCAGCAGCCTCGGGGAATCCTACGAGCAGTACTTC. The chain uses TRBV7-2 and TRBJ2-5; D might be TRBD2 (5 bases). The J call may be in error: the DNA end matches TRBJ2-7 better. Germline CDR1 SGHTA, CDR2 FQGNSA. This CDR3 is built from 13 residues.

V gene TRBV7-2 combines with J gene TRBJ1-3; D remains unclear. V was pared by 5 bases and J by 0 bases, with 17 bases between. Germline assignment: CDR1 SGHTA and CDR2 FQGNSA. This CDR3 is 17 amino acids long. The CDR3 is CASSPRALSDSGNTIYF. CDR3 nucleotides: TGTGCCAGCAGCCCTAGGGCCCTCTCAGACTCTGGAAACACCATATATTTT. The full variable domain, completed using reference TRBV7-2 and TRBJ1-3, is GAGVSQSPSNKVTEKGKDVELRCDPISGHTALYWYRQSLGQGLEFLIYFQGNSAPDKSGLPSDRFSAERTGGSVSTLTIQRTQQEDSAVYLCASSPRALSDSGNTIYFGEGSWLTVV.

The gene calls are TRBV7-6 and TRBJ2-5; D call uncertain. The CDR3 has 14 residues. Germline V gene sequence: CDR1 SGHVS, CDR2 FNYEAQ. Trimming pared 1 base from V and 1 base from J, leaving 7 bases between. DNA of the CDR3: TGTGCCAGCAGCTTAGTTGTTAGCCAAGAGACCCAGTACTTC. It encodes CASSLVVSQETQYF.

V usage is TRBV9 and J usage is TRBJ2-7; 8 positions match TRBD1. The V gene end was trimmed by 3 bases and the J gene end by 1 base; junction bases not matched to a gene: 6. The germline V gene encodes CDR1 SGDLS and CDR2 YYNGEE. This CDR3 region has 15 residues. The CDR3, as DNA: TGTGCCAGCAGCGCCACAGGGGGTGGATCCTACGAGCAGTACTTC. This gives the protein CASSATGGGSYEQYF.

The chain links TRBV6-5 to TRBJ2-1; D is possibly TRBD1 or TRBD2 (5 bases each). The germline V gene encodes CDR1 MNHEY and CDR2 SVGAGI. CDR3 size: 15 residues. Trimming cost V 5 bases and J 1 base, with 12 bases left between them. CDR3 bases: TGTGCCAGCAGTCCCCCTGGGGGATCCTACAATGAGCAGTTCTTC. Translated, it gives CASSPPGGSYNEQFF.

CDR3 coding DNA: TGCGCCAGCAGCTTGGTGGGGAATACGGGTGGCTACACCTTC. It specifies CASSLVGNTGGYTF. The V and J genes are TRBV5-1 and TRBJ1-2; no clear D. Per germline, CDR1 SGHRS and CDR2 YFSETQ. The CDR3 sequence is 14 residues long. Trimming left V 0 bases short and J 7 bases short, with 13 bases between. The full variable domain, in which reference TRBV5-1 and TRBJ1-2 provide the parts outside the CDR3, is KAGVTQTPRYLIKTRGQQVTLSCSPISGHRSVSWYQQTPGQGLQFLFEYFSETQRNKGNFPGRFSGRQFSNSRSEMNVSTLELGDSALYLCASSLVGNTGGYTFGSGTRLTVV.

This chain connects TRBV7-8 to TRBJ2-7, with D perhaps TRBD2 (6 bases). CDR3 size: 17 residues. Germline CDR1 reads SGHVS; CDR2 reads FQNEAQ. Trimming removed 4 bases from V and 0 bases from J, with 19 bases in between. In DNA, the CDR3 is TGTGCCAGCAGCTACAGGCGCGGGGCAAGAAACTCCTACGAGCAGTACTTC. It encodes CASSYRRGARNSYEQYF.

The rearrangement joins TRBV7-8 to TRBJ1-3, with D unresolved. From germline, CDR1 is SGHVS and CDR2 FQNEAQ. The CDR3 has 16 amino acids. V was shortened by 2 bases and J by 0 bases, with 11 bases between the two germline ends. This CDR3 is CASSLRALDSGNTIYF. Here the CDR3 DNA reads TGTGCCAGCAGCTTAAGGGCACTCGACTCTGGAAACACCATATATTTT.

The V call is TRBV6-5, the J call TRBJ1-2, with TRBD1 as a possible D gene (5 bases). CDR1 MNHEY and CDR2 SVGAGI come from the germline V gene. There are 15 residues in the CDR3. Trimming cost V 6 bases and J 2 bases, with 16 bases left between them. CDR3 amino acids: CASRRIQGFNYGYTF. In DNA, the CDR3 is TGTGCCAGCAGGCGGATTCAGGGTTTCAACTATGGCTACACCTTC.

V and J are TRBV11-2 and TRBJ2-5; TRBD2 agrees at 11 bases. The CDR3 sequence is 18 residues long. Trimming removed 0 bases from V and 4 bases from J; junction bases left unmatched: 10. Germline V CDR1 and CDR2: SGHAT, FQNNGV. The CDR3 sequence is CASSLETSGRVGGETQYF. The DNA of the CDR3 is TGTGCCAGCAGCTTAGAAACTAGCGGGAGAGTTGGGGGAGAGACCCAGTACTTC.

The chain combines TRBV18 with TRBJ2-2, with 8 nucleotides matching TRBD1. CDR3 length equals 18 residues. V gave up 3 bases and J gave up 2 bases; unmatched junction bases: 11. Germline V CDR1 and CDR2: KGHSH, LQKENI. The CDR3 region has the DNA TGTGCCAGCTCACCGTCGACAGGGGCTGGACCAAACACCGGGGAGCTGTTTTTT. Translated: CASSPSTGAGPNTGELFF.

The chain links TRBV6-5 to TRBJ2-1; 8 bases match TRBD1. This CDR3 has 13 residues. CDR1 and CDR2 (germline): MNHEY, SVGAGI. Trimming cost V 5 bases and J 9 bases; bases outside gene matches: 6. CDR3 DNA: TGTGCCAGCAGTCCGAGACAGGGGTTTGAGCAGTTCTTC. As protein: CASSPRQGFEQFF.

The CDR3 DNA follows: TGTGCCAGCAGCTCACCACTAGTCAGCGAGCAGTACTTC. Translating gives CASSSPLVSEQYF. The rearrangement uses TRBV7-3 and TRBJ2-7; D is possibly TRBD2 (5 bases). The CDR3 extends over 13 amino acids. V lost 4 bases and J lost 6, with 13 bases in between. Per the germline V gene, CDR1 is SGHTA and CDR2 is FQGTGA.

Comments on this clone: A read error may account for a junction end that differs from germline. The chain uses TRBV5-4 and TRBJ2-3; 8 bases are a match to TRBD2. The germline V gene has CDR1 SGHNT and CDR2 YYREEE (reference sequence). The CDR3 totals 16 residues. The CDR3 DNA reads TGTGCCAGCAGTTTGGGATTTGGCGGGAGGATGAATACGCAGTATTTT. It codes for CASSLGFGGRMNTQYF.

This chain links TRBV5-1 with TRBJ2-3; unclear D gene. Germline CDR1 SGHRS, CDR2 YFSETQ. V was shortened by 2 bases and J by 6 bases, with 10 bases between the two germline ends. The CDR3 covers 13 residues. CDR3 sequence (DNA): TGCGCCAGCAGCTTTAGATCTCCGGATACGCAGTATTTT. Translated: CASSFRSPDTQYF.

This clone showed up just once. The chain uses TRBV11-1 and TRBJ1-3, with unresolved D. This CDR3 region has 14 residues. V lost 7 bases to trimming and J lost 0 bases, with 10 bases between them. Looked up from germline, CDR1 is SGHAT and CDR2 is FQDESV (reference sequence). DNA of the CDR3: TGTGCCAGCAAAGGGCAATACTCTGGAAACACCATATATTTT. Protein: CASKGQYSGNTIYF.

This chain connects TRBV5-1 to TRBJ2-3; 10 positions match TRBD2. V shed 3 bases and J 5 bases; nucleotides not matched to a gene: 3. Germline CDR1 is SGHRS and CDR2 is YFSETQ. CDR3 length: 14 amino acids. The CDR3 loop is CASSYRLAGDTQYF. The DNA for the CDR3 is TGCGCCAGCAGCTACCGACTAGCGGGAGATACGCAGTATTTT.

This chain links TRBV7-8 with TRBJ2-7; D possibly corresponds to TRBD2 (5 bases). The V and J ends lost 7 bases and 0 bases respectively, with 19 bases between them. Germline assignment: CDR1 SGHVS and CDR2 FQNEAQ. The CDR3 contains 16 residues. CDR3 DNA sequence: TGTGCCAGCACCCCCAGAGGGCGGGCCAGCTCCTACGAGCAGTACTTC. This codes for CASTPRGRASSYEQYF.

Remarks on this clone: Other DNA sequences within the sample encode an identical CDR3. The rearrangement links TRBV6-5 to TRBJ2-1; D assignment may be TRBD1 or TRBD2 (5 bases each). This CDR3 has 15 amino acids. The V end was cut by 1 base, the J end by 0 bases, with 7 bases between. The germline CDR1 and CDR2 sequences are MNHEY and SVGAGI. The CDR3 here is CASSYWGSSYNEQFF. CDR3 nucleotide sequence: TGTGCCAGCAGTTACTGGGGGAGCTCCTACAATGAGCAGTTCTTC.

The chain combines TRBV5-1 with TRBJ2-7; D is unresolved. Trimming stripped 1 base from V and 7 bases from J, with 6 bases between. Germline-derived CDR1 and CDR2 are SGHRS and YFSETQ. CDR3 length equals 11 residues. The CDR3: CASSLFTEQYF. The CDR3 region has the DNA TGCGCCAGCAGCTTGTTTACGGAGCAGTACTTC.

This clone was observed a single time. A much larger clone is a single base away; this may be a read error. This rearrangement joins TRBV7-8 to TRBJ2-2; D gene unclear. CDR1 SGHVS and CDR2 FQNEAQ come from the germline V gene. V shed 6 bases and J shed 0 bases, with 2 bases lying between them. This CDR3 is built from 12 residues. The CDR3 DNA is TGTGCCAGCAGTTCGAACACCGGGGAGCTGTTTTTT. Translation: CASSSNTGELFF.

V and J are TRBV28 and TRBJ2-3, with TRBD2 matching 7 bases. Germline V lookup: CDR1 MDHEN, CDR2 SYDVKM. V was clipped by 5 bases and J by 5 bases; unmatched bases: 13. The CDR3 extends over 16 amino acids. CDR3 loop: CASSEPAGLKVDTQYF. The CDR3 bases are TGTGCCAGCAGTGAACCAGCGGGACTAAAAGTAGATACGCAGTATTTT.

The CDR3 spells CASSKMTGEGEKLFF. The CDR3 coding sequence is TGTGCCAGCAGTAAGATGACAGGGGAGGGTGAAAAACTGTTTTTT. The chain recombines TRBV6-1 with TRBJ1-4; 8 nucleotides match TRBD1. In germline, CDR1 is MNHNS, CDR2 SASEGT. V was pared by 5 bases and J by 7 bases, with 9 bases of the junction left unmatched. The CDR3 is 15 amino acids.